This T cell receptor (beta chain) was sequenced for a study of T cell changes during pregnancy in multiple sclerosis. This clone came up once. Repertoires were generated with immunoSEQ multiplex PCR, while TCRdb's copy carries only in-frame clones and drops some. The data contain roughly 87,000 clones, 90% to 95% of them singletons. The germline CDR1 and CDR2 sequences are SGHDT and YYEEEE. The CDR3 is made up of 13 amino acids. Trimming at V came to 4 bases and at J to 10 bases, leaving 10 bases not matched to a gene. The chain uses TRBV5-6 and TRBJ1-1; 7 nucleotides match TRBD1. This TCR came from a female donor in good health, enrolled as a control in a pregnancy study. The sequenced sample was peripheral blood, obtained in the third trimester of pregnancy. In nucleotides, the CDR3 is TGTGCCAGCAGCCTTTACAGGGGTAATGCAGCTTTCTTT. Its translation: CASSLYRGNAAFF. Full variable domain (missing parts from reference TRBV5-6 and TRBJ1-1): DAGVTQSPTHLIKTRGQQVTLRCSPKSGHDTVSWYQQALGQGPQFIFQYYEEEERQRGNFPDRFSGHQFPNYSSELNVNALLLGDSALYLCASSLYRGNAAFFGQGTRLTVV.